The clone carrying this T cell receptor (beta chain) was counted ten times or more. Its antigen is still unknown. The sample originates from a study of T cells in Graves' hyperthyroidism and ophthalmopathy. Findings and caveats of the study: Most clonotypes expanded in the thyroid (above 0.001) were also present in blood.

Amplification yielded TCR beta CDR3 regions, with RNA transcripts as the source. First-round RT-PCR with HTBI primers amplified the TCR CDR3 region. MiXCR was run by TCRdb on the multiplex PCR reads, yielding one entry per CDR3 protein. The table includes some 370,000 distinct CDR3 sequences, more than 13% detected once. Input material: blood. This receptor was identified in a man aged 50-60 years with Graves' ophthalmopathy.

CDR3 residues: CSVMTGYYYEQYF. The DNA of the CDR3 is TGCAGCGTAATGACAGGTTACTACTACGAGCAGTACTTC. The chain links TRBV29-1 to TRBJ2-7; the D gene is possibly TRBD1 (6 bases). Germline CDR1 reads SQVTM; CDR2 reads ANQGSEA. The CDR3 extends over 13 amino acids. With 6 bases removed from V and 3 bases from J, the gap between germline ends came to 15 bases.